The subject of this entry is one T cell receptor beta chain. The antigen is not known. These data come from a study of cytomegalovirus exposure and HLA in healthy donors. Notes on the study in general: In a later analysis, common viral pathogens appeared linked to several of the most significant clusters. A later analysis associated some 16,000 TCR beta sequences with HLA alleles at a 0.05 false discovery rate. Reports indicated that the classifier achieved high specificity and sensitivity in diagnosing cytomegalovirus status. In a later analysis, the majority of CMV-associated beta chains seemingly showed HLA restriction.

The CDR3 spans 14 residues. Germline loops: CDR1 GTSNPN, CDR2 SVGIG (reference sequence). The PCR contained 60 Vbeta and 13 Jbeta primers. Assay used: immunoSEQ multiplex PCR; TCRdb lists only in-frame clones, some missing. The data show over 150,000 clones, 71% seen once. The source is a woman in her twenties or thirties in good health and CMV-seronegative. Sequenced input: PBMCs. The rearrangement links TRBV30 to TRBJ2-5, with a possible D match to TRBD2 (6 bases). The J call is in doubt because the DNA end fits TRBJ2-7 better. The CDR3 bases are TGTGCCTGGAGGATTAGCGGAAACTCCTACGAGCAGTACTTC. Its protein is CAWRISGNSYEQYF.